What follows describes a single T cell receptor beta chain. Antigen: not known. Other DNA sequences in this sample translate to the same CDR3. The CDR3 length is 13 residues. V dropped 3 bases and J dropped 0 bases, with 6 bases sitting between them. Germline assignment: CDR1 SGHTA and CDR2 FQGNSA. The data derive from a study of beta chain features in type 1 diabetes. Notes on the study in general: Among patients with Type 1 diabetes, TCRB CDR3s were moderately but significantly shorter in every one of the four CD4+ subsets.

Expressed TCRB transcripts were sequenced after all isolated RNA was converted to cDNA. The protocol was immunoSEQ multiplex PCR, while the TCRdb copy is restricted to in-frame clones and leaves out a portion. The sample yields over 650,000 clones, about 14% seen once. The chain is built from TRBV7-2 and TRBJ2-7, with a tentative D call TRBD2 (5 bases). The sequence came from a man aged 18-30 years with type 1 diabetes. Sequencing input: naive CD4+ T cells from blood. CDR3 in amino acids: CASSLSGSYEQYF. Here the CDR3 DNA reads TGTGCCAGCAGCTTGAGCGGCTCCTACGAGCAGTACTTC.